The rows below give T cell receptor beta chains drawn from one sample of a study of T-cell memory formation after mild COVID-19. TCRdb reprocessed the 5' RACE reads via MiXCR and lists one record per CDR3 protein. The repertoire holds approximately 410,000 distinct CDR3 sequences, with 20% to 30% as singletons. Input material: PBMCs or a T cell subset sorted from them (not recorded which). These receptors were collected from an adult woman who had mild COVID-19 (a few samples of this study predate the infection). Cell type and time point are not known. Both conserved end residues are part of each CDR3. A D gene is named only where the DNA matches it firmly. Where a row states a size, it is once, few, many or the class of an expanded clone; other rows omit it.

clone size: few; CDR3 length: 12; D gene: NA; V gene: TRBV20-1; J gene: TRBJ2-7; CDR3 DNA: TGCAGTGCCCATAGACTTGAGTACGAGCAGTACTTC; CDR3 protein: CSAHRLEYEQYF
clone size: NA; CDR3 length: 14; D gene: NA; V gene: TRBV9; J gene: TRBJ1-4; CDR3 DNA: TGTGCCAGCAGCGTAGCCTACGGGGTAGAAAAACTGTTTTTT; CDR3 protein: CASSVAYGVEKLFF
clone size: NA; CDR3 length: 13; D gene: TRBD2; V gene: TRBV7-9; J gene: TRBJ2-5; CDR3 DNA: TGTGCCAGCAGCAGCGCGGGAGTGGAGACCCAGTACTTC; CDR3 protein: CASSSAGVETQYF
clone size: NA; CDR3 length: 14; D gene: NA; V gene: TRBV9; J gene: TRBJ1-5; CDR3 DNA: TGTGCCAGCAGCGTTGCAGGCCAGAATCAGCCCCAGCATTTT; CDR3 protein: CASSVAGQNQPQHF
clone size: few; CDR3 length: 15; D gene: NA; V gene: TRBV24-1; J gene: TRBJ2-2; CDR3 DNA: TGTGCCACCAGCCCATCCTCGCCCCTTGGGGGGGAGCTGTTTTTT; CDR3 protein: CATSPSSPLGGELFF
clone size: few; CDR3 length: 14; D gene: NA; V gene: TRBV7-7; J gene: TRBJ2-3; CDR3 DNA: TGTGCTAGCAGTTTATCGGCGCTCGGAGATACGCAGTATTTT; CDR3 protein: CASSLSALGDTQYF
clone size: NA; CDR3 length: 13; D gene: TRBD1; V gene: TRBV12-3/TRBV12-4; J gene: TRBJ1-2; CDR3 DNA: TGTGCCAGCAGTCCCGGACAGGGTCCAGGCTACACCTTC; CDR3 protein: CASSPGQGPGYTF
clone size: few; CDR3 length: 15; D gene: TRBD2; V gene: TRBV30; J gene: TRBJ2-7; CDR3 DNA: TGTGCCTGGAGTGCCTCCGGGACTAGCGGCTACGAGCAGTACTTC; CDR3 protein: CAWSASGTSGYEQYF
clone size: few; CDR3 length: 11; D gene: NA; V gene: TRBV10-3; J gene: TRBJ2-1; CDR3 DNA: TGTGCCATCAGTGGGGGTGTTGAGCAGTTCTTC; CDR3 protein: CAISGGVEQFF
clone size: NA; CDR3 length: 16; D gene: TRBD2; V gene: TRBV7-9; J gene: TRBJ2-3; CDR3 DNA: TGTGCCAGCAGCGTAACTAGCGGGAGATCGACCCATACGCAGTATTTT; CDR3 protein: CASSVTSGRSTHTQYF
clone size: NA; CDR3 length: 14; D gene: TRBD1; V gene: TRBV2; J gene: TRBJ1-2; CDR3 DNA: TGTGCCAGCTCAAGGACGGGGACAGGAGACTACTACACCTTC; CDR3 protein: CASSRTGTGDYYTF
clone size: many; CDR3 length: 13; D gene: NA; V gene: TRBV18; J gene: TRBJ2-7; CDR3 DNA: TGTGCCAGCTCACCGACGGGAACCTACGAGCAGTACTTC; CDR3 protein: CASSPTGTYEQYF
clone size: few; CDR3 length: 15; D gene: NA; V gene: TRBV12-3/TRBV12-4; J gene: TRBJ1-1; CDR3 DNA: TGTGCCAGCAGTTTATTGTTACGGAGGAACACTGAAGCTTTCTTT; CDR3 protein: CASSLLLRRNTEAFF
clone size: few; CDR3 length: 13; D gene: NA; V gene: TRBV7-6; J gene: TRBJ2-3; CDR3 DNA: TGTGCCAGCACCCGCGTCCAGCAAGATACGCAGTATTTT; CDR3 protein: CASTRVQQDTQYF
clone size: NA; CDR3 length: 15; D gene: NA; V gene: TRBV30; J gene: TRBJ1-6; CDR3 DNA: TGTGCCTGGAGACTGAATCAGGGGCATTTTTCACCCCTCCACTTT; CDR3 protein: CAWRLNQGHFSPLHF
clone size: NA; CDR3 length: 13; D gene: NA; V gene: TRBV7-9; J gene: TRBJ1-3; CDR3 DNA: TGTGCCAGCAGCTCATTCGCAGGAAACACCATATATTTT; CDR3 protein: CASSSFAGNTIYF
clone size: NA; CDR3 length: 13; D gene: NA; V gene: TRBV12-3/TRBV12-4; J gene: TRBJ1-5; CDR3 DNA: TGTGCCAGCATAGCCGGGGAAGGGCAGCCCCAGCATTTT; CDR3 protein: CASIAGEGQPQHF
clone size: few; CDR3 length: 16; D gene: TRBD2; V gene: TRBV7-6; J gene: TRBJ2-1; CDR3 DNA: TGTGCCAGCAGCCCAGGTGCGGGAGCCACCTACAATGAGCAGTTCTTC; CDR3 protein: CASSPGAGATYNEQFF
clone size: NA; CDR3 length: 16; D gene: TRBD1; V gene: TRBV28; J gene: TRBJ2-3; CDR3 DNA: TGTGCCAGCAGTTCCCAGGGACAGGGGGTGCCAGATACGCAGTATTTT; CDR3 protein: CASSSQGQGVPDTQYF
clone size: NA; CDR3 length: 15; D gene: NA; V gene: TRBV29-1; J gene: TRBJ1-2; CDR3 DNA: TGCAGCGTTGAAGATGCCCGGGACTATAACTATGGCTACACCTTC; CDR3 protein: CSVEDARDYNYGYTF
clone size: few; CDR3 length: 16; D gene: NA; V gene: TRBV5-1; J gene: TRBJ2-7; CDR3 DNA: TGCGCCAGCAGCTCCCAAACCACCGGGATCTCCTACGAGCAGTACTTC; CDR3 protein: CASSSQTTGISYEQYF
clone size: few; CDR3 length: 14; D gene: NA; V gene: TRBV5-1; J gene: TRBJ2-1; CDR3 DNA: TGCGCCAGCAGCTGGGGGGGACAGCCTAATGAGCAGTTCTTC; CDR3 protein: CASSWGGQPNEQFF
clone size: NA; CDR3 length: 16; D gene: NA; V gene: TRBV3-1; J gene: TRBJ2-3; CDR3 DNA: TGTGCCAGCAGCCAAGGGTGGGCTAGAGGCACAGATACGCAGTATTTT; CDR3 protein: CASSQGWARGTDTQYF
clone size: NA; CDR3 length: 15; D gene: NA; V gene: TRBV6-5; J gene: TRBJ1-6; CDR3 DNA: TGTGCCAGCAGTTACGATTGGAGTCTGAATTCACCCCTCCACTTT; CDR3 protein: CASSYDWSLNSPLHF
clone size: many; CDR3 length: 20; D gene: TRBD1; V gene: TRBV7-9; J gene: TRBJ2-1; CDR3 DNA: TGTGCCAGCAGCTTCCCAATATCGCCAGGACAGGGGGCTACTCTTGATGAGCAGTTCTTC; CDR3 protein: CASSFPISPGQGATLDEQFF
clone size: few; CDR3 length: 15; D gene: TRBD1; V gene: TRBV18; J gene: TRBJ1-1; CDR3 DNA: TGTGCCAGCTCATCGTGGACAGGGCGGAACACTGAAGCTTTCTTT; CDR3 protein: CASSSWTGRNTEAFF
clone size: NA; CDR3 length: 16; D gene: NA; V gene: TRBV7-9; J gene: TRBJ2-3; CDR3 DNA: TGTGCCAGCAGCCCACCGGACAGCCGCAACTTCGATACGCAGTATTTT; CDR3 protein: CASSPPDSRNFDTQYF
clone size: NA; CDR3 length: 14; D gene: NA; V gene: TRBV7-6; J gene: TRBJ2-2; CDR3 DNA: TGTGCCAGCAGCCCCGGGACCGCCACCGGGGAGCTGTTTTTT; CDR3 protein: CASSPGTATGELFF
clone size: few; CDR3 length: 15; D gene: NA; V gene: TRBV6-5; J gene: TRBJ2-7; CDR3 DNA: TGTGCCAGCAGTTACTCGAGGGTTGGGGCACGGGAGCAGTACTTC; CDR3 protein: CASSYSRVGAREQYF
clone size: NA; CDR3 length: 14; D gene: NA; V gene: TRBV7-9; J gene: TRBJ2-7; CDR3 DNA: TGTGCCAGCAGCTTTCCTGGGGGGCTCTACGAGCAGTACTTC; CDR3 protein: CASSFPGGLYEQYF
clone size: few; CDR3 length: 13; D gene: NA; V gene: TRBV5-5; J gene: TRBJ2-7; CDR3 DNA: TGTGCCAGCAGGTGGGGTTTCTCCTACGAGCAGTACTTC; CDR3 protein: CASRWGFSYEQYF